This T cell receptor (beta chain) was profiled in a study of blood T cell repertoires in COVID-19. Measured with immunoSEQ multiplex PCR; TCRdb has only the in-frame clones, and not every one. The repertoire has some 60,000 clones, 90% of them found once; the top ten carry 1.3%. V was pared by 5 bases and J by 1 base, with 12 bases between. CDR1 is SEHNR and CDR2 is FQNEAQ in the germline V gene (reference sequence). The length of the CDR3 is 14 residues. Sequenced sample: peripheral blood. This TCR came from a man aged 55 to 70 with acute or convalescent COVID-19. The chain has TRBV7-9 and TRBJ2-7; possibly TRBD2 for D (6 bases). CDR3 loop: CASSLGTSSYEQYF. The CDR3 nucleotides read TGTGCCAGCAGCCTCGGGACTTCATCCTACGAGCAGTACTTC. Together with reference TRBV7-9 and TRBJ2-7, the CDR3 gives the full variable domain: DTGVSQNPRHKITKRGQNVTFRCDPISEHNRLYWYRQTLGQGPEFLTYFQNEAQLEKSRLLSDRFSAERPKGSFSTLEIQRTEQGDSAMYLCASSLGTSSYEQYFGPGTRLTVT.